Detailed here is one T cell receptor beta chain. Additional DNA sequences in this sample encode the identical CDR3. This sample was taken from a study of blood T cell repertoires in COVID-19. Overall study context: PBMCs, B-cell-depleted T cells, or T cells were the source of the cDNA or gDNA that made up the material.

Some clones are missing from TCRdb's copy, which holds only in-frame ones; the method was immunoSEQ multiplex PCR. The sample contains roughly 80,000 clones, approximately 80% of which appear only once. The CDR3 runs 16 residues. From germline, CDR1 is LGHNA and CDR2 YSLEER. Losses at the gene ends were 0 bases for V and 4 bases for J; bases not matched to a gene: 7. Sequencing used peripheral blood. The chain is built from TRBV4-3 and TRBJ2-5; 8 bases agree with TRBD2. This clonotype originated in a man aged 45-60 years with acute or convalescent COVID-19. CDR3 DNA sequence: TGCGCCAGCAGCCAAGATCGGCTAGCGGGTCTAGAGACCCAGTACTTC. Its translation: CASSQDRLAGLETQYF.